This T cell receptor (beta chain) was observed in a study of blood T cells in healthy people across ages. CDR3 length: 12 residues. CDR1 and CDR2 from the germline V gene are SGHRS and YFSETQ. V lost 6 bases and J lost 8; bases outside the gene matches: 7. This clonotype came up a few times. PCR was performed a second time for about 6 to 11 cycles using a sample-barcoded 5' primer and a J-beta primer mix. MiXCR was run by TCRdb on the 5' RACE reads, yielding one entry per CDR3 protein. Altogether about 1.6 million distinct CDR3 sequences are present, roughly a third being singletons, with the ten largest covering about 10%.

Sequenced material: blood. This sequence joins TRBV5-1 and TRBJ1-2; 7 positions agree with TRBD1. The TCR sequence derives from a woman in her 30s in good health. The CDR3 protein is CASTRDRDGYTF. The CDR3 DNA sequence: TGCGCCAGCACTAGAGACAGGGACGGCTACACCTTC.